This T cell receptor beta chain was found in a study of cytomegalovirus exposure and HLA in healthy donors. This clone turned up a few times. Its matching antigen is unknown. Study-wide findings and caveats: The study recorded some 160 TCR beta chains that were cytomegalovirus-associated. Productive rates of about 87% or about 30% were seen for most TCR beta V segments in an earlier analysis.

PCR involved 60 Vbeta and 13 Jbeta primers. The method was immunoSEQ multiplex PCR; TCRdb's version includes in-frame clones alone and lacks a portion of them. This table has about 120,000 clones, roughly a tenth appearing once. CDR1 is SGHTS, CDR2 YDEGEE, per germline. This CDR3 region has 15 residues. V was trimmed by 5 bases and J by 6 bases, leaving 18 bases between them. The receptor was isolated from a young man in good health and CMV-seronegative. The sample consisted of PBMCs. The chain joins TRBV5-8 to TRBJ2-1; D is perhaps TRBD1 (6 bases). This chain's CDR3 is CASSRDGVRGNEQFF. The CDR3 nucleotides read TGTGCCAGCAGTCGGGACGGTGTCAGGGGCAATGAGCAGTTCTTC.